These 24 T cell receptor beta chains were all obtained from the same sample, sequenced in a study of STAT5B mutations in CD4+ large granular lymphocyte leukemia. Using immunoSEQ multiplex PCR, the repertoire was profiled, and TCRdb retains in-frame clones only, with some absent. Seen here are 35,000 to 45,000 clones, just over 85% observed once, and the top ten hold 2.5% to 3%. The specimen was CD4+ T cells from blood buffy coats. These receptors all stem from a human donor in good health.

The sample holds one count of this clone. This CDR3 is CASSYDRGPQETQYF. In nucleotides, the CDR3 is TGTGCCAGCAGTTACGACAGGGGTCCGCAAGAGACCCAGTACTTC. The chain recombines TRBV14 with TRBJ2-5, with 8 bases matching TRBD1. Losses at the gene ends were 6 bases for V and 2 bases for J; bases not matched to a gene: 8. The CDR3 length is 15 residues. In germline, CDR1 is SGHDN, CDR2 FVKESK.

Here the CDR3 reads CASSLEQGTDTQYF. In DNA, the CDR3 is TGTGCCAGCAGCTTAGAACAGGGCACAGATACGCAGTATTTT. The rearrangement uses TRBV7-2 and TRBJ2-3; tentatively, D is TRBD1 (5 bases). Germline assignment: CDR1 SGHTA and CDR2 FQGNSA. This CDR3 comprises 14 residues. V lost 1 base to trimming and J lost 1 base, with 6 bases between them.

CDR3 sequence: CASSTQGDQPQHF. In DNA, the CDR3 is TGTGCCAGCAGCACCCAGGGGGATCAGCCCCAGCATTTT. The V and J genes are TRBV7-9 and TRBJ1-5; the match to TRBD1 covers 7 bases. Germline-derived CDR1 and CDR2 are SEHNR and FQNEAQ (reference sequence). V lost 5 bases and J lost 5; bases outside the gene matches: 3. The CDR3 contains 13 residues.

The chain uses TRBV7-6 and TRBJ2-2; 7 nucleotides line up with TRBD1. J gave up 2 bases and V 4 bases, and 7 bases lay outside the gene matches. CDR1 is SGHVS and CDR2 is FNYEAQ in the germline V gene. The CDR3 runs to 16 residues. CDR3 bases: TGTGCCAGCAGCTCGGGACAGATTACTAACACCGGGGAGCTGTTTTTT. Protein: CASSSGQITNTGELFF.

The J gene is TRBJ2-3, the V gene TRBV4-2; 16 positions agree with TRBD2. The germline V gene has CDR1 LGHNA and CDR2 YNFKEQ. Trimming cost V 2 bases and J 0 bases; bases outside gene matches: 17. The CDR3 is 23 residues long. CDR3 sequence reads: CASSQLRGGLAGGPHSSTDTQYF. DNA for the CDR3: TGTGCCAGCAGCCAACTGCGGGGGGGACTAGCGGGAGGGCCCCACTCTAGCACAGATACGCAGTATTTT.

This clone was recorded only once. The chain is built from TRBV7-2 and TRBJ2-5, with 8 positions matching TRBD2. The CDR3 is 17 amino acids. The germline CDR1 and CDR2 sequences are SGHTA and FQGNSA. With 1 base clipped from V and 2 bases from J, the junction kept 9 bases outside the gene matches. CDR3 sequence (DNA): TGTGCCAGCAGCTTAGTGGTCGGGAGGGCGGGGCAAGAGACCCAGTACTTC. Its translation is CASSLVVGRAGQETQYF.

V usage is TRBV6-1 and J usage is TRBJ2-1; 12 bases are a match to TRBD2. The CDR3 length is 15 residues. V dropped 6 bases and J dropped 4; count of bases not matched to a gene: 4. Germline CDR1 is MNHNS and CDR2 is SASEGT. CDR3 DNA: TGTGCCAGCAGCCCAGGGACTAGCGGGTACAATGAGCAGTTCTTC. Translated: CASSPGTSGYNEQFF.

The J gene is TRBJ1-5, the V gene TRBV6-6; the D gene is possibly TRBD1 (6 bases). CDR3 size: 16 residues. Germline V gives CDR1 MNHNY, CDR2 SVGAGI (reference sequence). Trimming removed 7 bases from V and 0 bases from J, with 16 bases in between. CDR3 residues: CASTTGTGISNQPQHF. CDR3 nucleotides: TGTGCCAGCACCACTGGTACAGGGATTAGCAATCAGCCCCAGCATTTT.

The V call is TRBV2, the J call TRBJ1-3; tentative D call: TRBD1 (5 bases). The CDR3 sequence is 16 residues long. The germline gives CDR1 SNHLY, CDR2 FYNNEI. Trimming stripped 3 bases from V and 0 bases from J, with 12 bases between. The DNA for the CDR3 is TGTGCCAGCAGTGAGGGGTGGGGCGCCTCTGGAAACACCATATATTTT. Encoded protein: CASSEGWGASGNTIYF. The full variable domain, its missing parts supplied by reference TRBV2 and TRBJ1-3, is EPEVTQTPSHQVTQMGQEVILRCVPISNHLYFYWYRQILGQKVEFLVSFYNNEISEKSEIFDDQFSVERPDGSNFTLKIRSTKLEDSAMYFCASSEGWGASGNTIYFGEGSWLTVV.

CDR3 nucleotides: TGTGCCAGCAGCTTAATCCAGGATCGCGAGCAGTACTTC. Protein product: CASSLIQDREQYF. The gene calls are TRBV7-9 and TRBJ2-7; D gene unclear. The CDR3 sequence is 13 residues long. In germline, CDR1 is SEHNR, CDR2 FQNEAQ (reference sequence). The V end was cut by 2 bases, the J end by 6 bases, with 11 bases between. Variable domain in full (rest from reference TRBV7-9 and TRBJ2-7): DTGVSQNPRHKITKRGQNVTFRCDPISEHNRLYWYRQTLGQGPEFLTYFQNEAQLEKSRLLSDRFSAERPKGSFSTLEIQRTEQGDSAMYLCASSLIQDREQYFGPGTRLTVT.

CDR3 nucleotides: TGTGCCAGCAGCGTCGCCGGGATAAACAATGAGCAGTTCTTC. Translation gives CASSVAGINNEQFF. The rearrangement uses TRBV9 and TRBJ2-1, with a tentative D call TRBD2 (5 bases). The CDR3 spans 14 residues. V lost 2 bases and J lost 5, with 11 bases in between. Germline assignment: CDR1 SGDLS and CDR2 YYNGEE.

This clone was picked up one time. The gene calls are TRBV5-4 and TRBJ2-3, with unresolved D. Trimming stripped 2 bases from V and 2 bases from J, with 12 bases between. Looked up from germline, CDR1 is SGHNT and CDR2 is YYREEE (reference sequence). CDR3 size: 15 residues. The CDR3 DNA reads TGTGCCAGCAGCTTCAGACTGAGCGACACAGATACGCAGTATTTT. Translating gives CASSFRLSDTDTQYF. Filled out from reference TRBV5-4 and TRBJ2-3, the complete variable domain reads ETGVTQSPTHLIKTRGQQVTLRCSSQSGHNTVSWYQQALGQGPQFIFQYYREEENGRGNFPPRFSGLQFPNYSSELNVNALELDDSALYLCASSFRLSDTDTQYFGPGTRLTVL.

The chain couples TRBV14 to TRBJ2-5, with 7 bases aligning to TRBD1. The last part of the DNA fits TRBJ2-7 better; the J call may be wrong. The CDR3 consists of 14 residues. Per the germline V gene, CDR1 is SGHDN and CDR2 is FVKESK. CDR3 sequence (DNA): TGTGCCAGCAGCCAAGGCACGACAGGGTTCGAGCAGTACTTC. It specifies CASSQGTTGFEQYF.

In nucleotides, the CDR3 is TGTGCCAGCAGCCAAGAGTGGGCGGACAGCTCTGGAAACACCATATATTTT. This encodes CASSQEWADSSGNTIYF. This sequence joins TRBV4-2 and TRBJ1-3, with a possible D match to TRBD1 (6 bases). Germline assignment: CDR1 LGHNA and CDR2 YNFKEQ. This CDR3 is built from 17 residues. Trimming left V 0 bases short and J 0 bases short, with 12 bases between.

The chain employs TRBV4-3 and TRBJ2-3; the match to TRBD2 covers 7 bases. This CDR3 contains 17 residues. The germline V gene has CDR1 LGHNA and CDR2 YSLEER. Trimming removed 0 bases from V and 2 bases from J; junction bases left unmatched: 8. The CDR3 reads CASSQDHGRHLTDTQYF. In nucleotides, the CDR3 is TGCGCCAGCAGCCAAGACCACGGGAGGCACCTCACAGATACGCAGTATTTT.

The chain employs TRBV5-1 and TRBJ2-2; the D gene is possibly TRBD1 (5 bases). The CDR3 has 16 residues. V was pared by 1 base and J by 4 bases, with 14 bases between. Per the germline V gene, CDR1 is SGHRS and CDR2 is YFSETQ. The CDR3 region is CASSLFAGSTTGELFF. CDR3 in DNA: TGCGCCAGCAGCTTGTTCGCAGGGTCGACCACCGGGGAGCTGTTTTTT.

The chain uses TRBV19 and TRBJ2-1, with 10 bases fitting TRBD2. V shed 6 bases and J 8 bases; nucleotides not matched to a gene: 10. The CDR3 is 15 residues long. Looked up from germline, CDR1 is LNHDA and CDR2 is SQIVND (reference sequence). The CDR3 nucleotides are TGTGCCAGTAGCATGAGCGGGAGGGCGGGGGATGAGCAGTTCTTC. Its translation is CASSMSGRAGDEQFF.

The CDR3 is CASRTSVGLFGYTF. The CDR3 nucleotides read TGTGCCAGCAGAACCTCCGTGGGGCTATTTGGCTACACCTTC. The rearrangement joins TRBV6-5 to TRBJ1-2; D may be TRBD1 (5 bases). Germline CDR1 and CDR2: MNHEY and SVGAGI. V lost 6 bases to trimming and J lost 7 bases, with 18 bases between them. This CDR3 is 14 amino acids long.

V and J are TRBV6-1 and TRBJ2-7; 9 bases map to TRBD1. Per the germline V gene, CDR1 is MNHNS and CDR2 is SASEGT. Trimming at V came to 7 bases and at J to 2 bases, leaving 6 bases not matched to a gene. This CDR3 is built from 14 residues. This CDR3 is CASTRDRVPYEQYF. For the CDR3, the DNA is TGTGCCAGCACCCGGGACAGGGTACCCTACGAGCAGTACTTC.

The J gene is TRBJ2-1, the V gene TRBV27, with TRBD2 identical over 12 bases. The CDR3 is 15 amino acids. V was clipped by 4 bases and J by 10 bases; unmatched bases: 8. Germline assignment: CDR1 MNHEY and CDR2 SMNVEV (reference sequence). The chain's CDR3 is CASSSSSGRAMEQFF. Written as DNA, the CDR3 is TGTGCCAGCAGTTCCTCTAGCGGGAGGGCCATGGAGCAGTTCTTC.

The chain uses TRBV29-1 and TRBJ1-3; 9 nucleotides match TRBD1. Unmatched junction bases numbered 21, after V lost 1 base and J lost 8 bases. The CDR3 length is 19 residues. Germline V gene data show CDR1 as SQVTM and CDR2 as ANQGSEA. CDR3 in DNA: TGCAGCGTTGAAGTAAGGTGGAAAGGGGGGGACAGGGTTTTGGACACCATATATTTT. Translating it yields CSVEVRWKGGDRVLDTIYF.

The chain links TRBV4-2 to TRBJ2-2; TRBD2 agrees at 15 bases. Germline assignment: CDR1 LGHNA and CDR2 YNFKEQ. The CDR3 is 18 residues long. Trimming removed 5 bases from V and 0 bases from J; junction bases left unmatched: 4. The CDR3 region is CASSSRTSGRANTGELFF. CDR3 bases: TGTGCCAGCAGCTCCCGGACTAGCGGGAGGGCGAACACCGGGGAGCTGTTTTTT.

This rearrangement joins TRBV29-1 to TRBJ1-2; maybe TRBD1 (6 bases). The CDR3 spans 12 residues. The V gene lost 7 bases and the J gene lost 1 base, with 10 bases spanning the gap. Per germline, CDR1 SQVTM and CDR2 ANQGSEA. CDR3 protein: CSGADSNYGYTF. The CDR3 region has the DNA TGCAGCGGGGCGGACAGTAACTATGGCTACACCTTC.

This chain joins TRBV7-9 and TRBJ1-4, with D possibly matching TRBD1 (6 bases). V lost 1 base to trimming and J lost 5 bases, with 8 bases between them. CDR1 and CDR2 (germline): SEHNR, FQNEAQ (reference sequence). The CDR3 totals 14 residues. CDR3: CASSLGTVNEKLFF. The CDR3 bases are TGTGCCAGCAGCTTAGGGACAGTCAATGAAAAACTGTTTTTT.